These 28 T cell receptor beta chains originate from one sample sequenced in a study of T cells in localized non-small cell lung cancer. TCRdb keeps only in-frame clones here, not all; method: immunoSEQ multiplex PCR. The sample yields some 41,000 clones, more than 85% seen once. Sequenced material: PBMCs, taken before any cancer treatment. The receptors come from a woman between 40 and 69 years old with stage II lung adenocarcinoma.

V is TRBV5-1 and J is TRBJ1-1; 7 bases fit TRBD1. CDR3 length equals 14 residues. V gave up 3 bases and J gave up 5 bases; unmatched junction bases: 7. Germline V gene sequence: CDR1 SGHRS, CDR2 YFSETQ. In DNA form, the CDR3 reads TGCGCCAGCAGCTCAACTACAGGGGTAACTGAAGCTTTCTTT. Amino acids: CASSSTTGVTEAFF. Based on the CDR3 plus reference TRBV5-1 and TRBJ1-1, the full variable domain is KAGVTQTPRYLIKTRGQQVTLSCSPISGHRSVSWYQQTPGQGLQFLFEYFSETQRNKGNFPGRFSGRQFSNSRSEMNVSTLELGDSALYLCASSSTTGVTEAFFGQGTRLTVV.

The genes are TRBV28 and TRBJ2-7; D gene unclear. This CDR3 region has 12 residues. V lost 2 bases and J lost 6, with 8 bases in between. The germline V gene has CDR1 MDHEN and CDR2 SYDVKM. CDR3 sequence (DNA): TGTGCCAGCAGTTTAAGGGCAACCGAGCAGTACTTC. It codes for CASSLRATEQYF.

This chain uses TRBV4-1 with TRBJ2-5; 13 bases align to TRBD2. The CDR3 has 18 amino acids. Losses at the gene ends were 0 bases for V and 6 bases for J; bases not matched to a gene: 10. Germline V gene data show CDR1 as MGHRA and CDR2 as YSYEKL. CDR3 residues: CASSQERGTSGVGKTQYF. The CDR3, as DNA: TGCGCCAGCAGCCAAGAGCGAGGGACTAGCGGGGTGGGGAAGACCCAGTACTTC.

The genes are TRBV7-9 and TRBJ2-5; perhaps TRBD2 as D (6 bases). The CDR3 runs 15 residues. CDR1 SEHNR and CDR2 FQNEAQ come from the germline V gene (reference sequence). V was trimmed by 1 base and J by 5 bases, leaving 14 bases between them. The DNA for the CDR3 is TGTGCCAGCAGCTTAGTGGGAGGCCGGGGGGAGACCCAGTACTTC. Its protein is CASSLVGGRGETQYF. The variable domain in full, completed from reference TRBV7-9 and TRBJ2-5, reads DTGVSQNPRHKITKRGQNVTFRCDPISEHNRLYWYRQTLGQGPEFLTYFQNEAQLEKSRLLSDRFSAERPKGSFSTLEIQRTEQGDSAMYLCASSLVGGRGETQYFGPGTRLLVL.

The V call is TRBV11-2, the J call TRBJ2-5, with 10 bases fitting TRBD2. CDR1 SGHAT and CDR2 FQNNGV come from the germline V gene. J was trimmed by 5 bases and V by 4 bases; bases with no gene match: 13. The CDR3 totals 17 residues. The CDR3, as DNA: TGTGCCAGCAGCTCGTTAACCCTAGCGGGAGATGGGGAGACCCAGTACTTC. It translates to CASSSLTLAGDGETQYF.

The genes are TRBV7-2 and TRBJ1-1, with TRBD1 matching over 11 bases. V lost 5 bases and J lost 11; bases outside the gene matches: 13. The germline gives CDR1 SGHTA, CDR2 FQGNSA. The CDR3 totals 15 residues. DNA of the CDR3: TGTGCCAGCAGCGTGGCTGGACAGGGGGCGACTGCTGCTTTCTTT. Translated, it gives CASSVAGQGATAAFF.

CDR3 bases: TGTGCCACCAGGTCGAACACTGAAGCTTTCTTT. Protein: CATRSNTEAFF. The chain combines TRBV10-3 with TRBJ1-1; D gene unclear. Germline CDR1 is ENHRY and CDR2 is SYGVKD. V lost 10 bases, J lost 1 base, and 7 bases lay in between. The CDR3 totals 11 residues.

The V call is TRBV18, the J call TRBJ1-2; D is unclear. CDR1 is KGHSH and CDR2 is LQKENI in the germline V gene. The CDR3 is made up of 13 amino acids. The ends were cut back, 7 bases at V and 2 bases at J, with 11 bases in the middle. This chain's CDR3 is CASYLTPNYGYTF. The CDR3 DNA follows: TGTGCCAGCTACTTAACACCGAACTATGGCTACACCTTC.

This chain links TRBV7-9 with TRBJ2-7; 9 bases agree with TRBD2. The CDR3 consists of 14 residues. J was trimmed by 5 bases and V by 5 bases; bases with no gene match: 7. The V gene's germline CDR1 is SEHNR and CDR2 FQNEAQ (reference sequence). The CDR3 loop reads CASSQGLAPNEQYF. The CDR3 nucleotides are TGTGCCAGCAGCCAGGGACTAGCACCTAACGAGCAGTACTTC.

This clone was recorded only once. V usage is TRBV5-6 and J usage is TRBJ1-2; 7 bases are shared with TRBD1. CDR3 size: 16 residues. The V and J ends lost 0 bases and 1 base, in that order; junction bases with no gene match: 6. Germline values: CDR1 SGHDT, CDR2 YYEEEE. This CDR3 is CASSLVGTASNYGYTF. CDR3 in DNA: TGTGCCAGCAGCTTGGTCGGGACAGCCAGTAACTATGGCTACACCTTC.

This sequence joins TRBV2 and TRBJ2-4, with unresolved D. CDR3 length: 14 amino acids. The V end was cut by 3 bases, the J end by 0 bases, with 6 bases between. The germline V gene has CDR1 SNHLY and CDR2 FYNNEI. The CDR3 is CASSDILAKNIQYF. The DNA of the CDR3 is TGTGCCAGCAGTGACATTCTAGCCAAAAACATTCAGTACTTC. Supplemented by reference TRBV2 and TRBJ2-4, the full variable domain reads EPEVTQTPSHQVTQMGQEVILRCVPISNHLYFYWYRQILGQKVEFLVSFYNNEISEKSEIFDDQFSVERPDGSNFTLKIRSTKLEDSAMYFCASSDILAKNIQYFGAGTRLSVL.

The genes are TRBV5-6 and TRBJ1-2; 7 bases map to TRBD1. Germline CDR1 SGHDT, CDR2 YYEEEE. The junction had 7 bases not matched to a gene; V was cut back by 4 bases and J by 7 bases. The CDR3 totals 13 residues. CDR3 bases: TGTGCCAGCAGCCGTGACAGGGCGGGTGGCTACACCTTC. This sequence encodes CASSRDRAGGYTF.

The gene calls are TRBV19 and TRBJ1-1; D possibly corresponds to TRBD1 (5 bases). Germline V CDR1 and CDR2: LNHDA, SQIVND (reference sequence). The V gene lost 3 bases and the J gene lost 8 bases, with 16 bases spanning the gap. CDR3 length: 14 amino acids. The CDR3 loop reads CASSIGAGVEEAFF. CDR3 nucleotide sequence: TGTGCCAGTAGTATCGGTGCGGGGGTTGAGGAAGCTTTCTTT.

The chain joins TRBV28 to TRBJ1-5, with D tentatively TRBD1 (5 bases). With 5 bases removed from V and 1 base from J, the gap between germline ends came to 21 bases. The CDR3 spans 18 residues. CDR1 is MDHEN, CDR2 SYDVKM, per germline. The CDR3 DNA reads as TGTGCCAGCAGTCCCACCCATTACAGGTCCGGGAGCAATCAGCCCCAGCATTTT. Its protein is CASSPTHYRSGSNQPQHF.

The chain employs TRBV6-1 and TRBJ1-1; D is perhaps TRBD1 (6 bases). The V gene's germline CDR1 is MNHNS and CDR2 SASEGT. V was clipped by 7 bases and J by 1 base, with 7 bases between them. The CDR3 length is 12 residues. The CDR3 reads CASIQGNTEAFF. CDR3 bases: TGTGCCAGCATACAGGGGAACACTGAAGCTTTCTTT.

The rearrangement joins TRBV5-5 to TRBJ2-1; the D gene is possibly TRBD2 (6 bases). Germline V gene sequence: CDR1 SGHKS, CDR2 YYEKEE (reference sequence). V was trimmed by 4 bases and J by 10 bases, leaving 12 bases between them. The CDR3 runs to 12 residues. This CDR3 reads CASSPRREEQFF. In DNA, the CDR3 is TGTGCCAGCAGCCCCAGGAGGGAGGAGCAGTTCTTC.

The V and J genes are TRBV18 and TRBJ1-6; 7 bases line up with TRBD1. Looked up from germline, CDR1 is KGHSH and CDR2 is LQKENI. There are 14 residues in the CDR3. V gave up 6 bases and J gave up 7 bases; unmatched junction bases: 6. This CDR3 reads CASSSTGNNSPLHF. The CDR3 DNA is TGTGCCAGCTCTTCGACAGGGAACAATTCACCCCTCCACTTT.

V gene TRBV18 combines with J gene TRBJ1-3; D might be TRBD1 (5 bases). In germline, CDR1 is KGHSH, CDR2 LQKENI. The V end lost 5 bases, the J end lost 0 bases, and 14 bases lay between the germline ends. CDR3 length equals 16 residues. CDR3 residues: CASSSDSASSGNTIYF. As DNA, the CDR3 is TGTGCCAGCTCATCCGACAGCGCCAGCTCTGGAAACACCATATATTTT. The variable domain in full, with the rest retrieved from reference TRBV18 and TRBJ1-3, is NAGVMQNPRHLVRRRGQEARLRCSPMKGHSHVYWYRQLPEEGLKFMVYLQKENIIDESGMPKERFSAEFPKEGPSILRIQQVVRGDSAAYFCASSSDSASSGNTIYFGEGSWLTVV.

This clone was seen a few times. The chain is built from TRBV6-1 and TRBJ1-6; D is ambiguous. The ends were cut back, 2 bases at V and 8 bases at J, with 19 bases in the middle. Per germline, CDR1 MNHNS and CDR2 SASEGT. The CDR3 extends over 17 amino acids. This CDR3 reads CASSEIRVEGWDSPLHF. In DNA form, the CDR3 reads TGTGCCAGCAGTGAAATCCGGGTGGAGGGTTGGGATTCACCCCTCCACTTT.

The rearrangement links TRBV5-4 to TRBJ1-4, with D possibly being TRBD1 (5 bases). This CDR3 spans 16 amino acids. Germline V gene sequence: CDR1 SGHNT, CDR2 YYREEE (reference sequence). Trimming removed 0 bases from V and 3 bases from J, with 12 bases in between. The CDR3 region is CASSLEVGGSNEKLFF. For the CDR3, the DNA is TGTGCCAGCAGCTTGGAGGTTGGGGGGTCTAATGAAAAACTGTTTTTT.

This clone has only a few counts. The chain combines TRBV27 with TRBJ2-1; D uncertain. The CDR3 has 11 amino acids. CDR1 MNHEY and CDR2 SMNVEV come from the germline V gene (reference sequence). V gave up 6 bases and J gave up 11 bases, with 11 bases separating them. The DNA of the CDR3 is TGTGCCAGCAGCCAACGAGATAAGCAGTTCTTC. It is translated as CASSQRDKQFF.

The V call is TRBV19, the J call TRBJ1-3; D gene unclear. Trimming pared 0 bases from V and 4 bases from J, leaving 7 bases between. The germline CDR1 and CDR2 sequences are LNHDA and SQIVND (reference sequence). This CDR3 region has 14 residues. CDR3 bases: TGTGCCAGTAGTATAGACGACCCCGGAAACACCATATATTTT. Translated, it gives CASSIDDPGNTIYF.

The chain employs TRBV6-5 and TRBJ1-3; no definite D call. The germline gives CDR1 MNHEY, CDR2 SVGAGI. V lost 6 bases and J 2 bases, leaving 11 bases between the germline ends. The length of the CDR3 is 14 residues. This CDR3 is CASRLFSAGNTIYF. The CDR3 region has the DNA TGTGCCAGCAGGCTTTTTTCCGCTGGAAACACCATATATTTT.

The V and J genes are TRBV29-1 and TRBJ2-1, with 13 bases identical to TRBD2. Per the germline V gene, CDR1 is SQVTM and CDR2 is ANQGSEA. The CDR3 runs to 15 residues. With 3 bases clipped from V and 7 bases from J, the junction kept 6 bases outside the gene matches. The CDR3 DNA reads as TGCAGCGTTGATGGACTAGCGGGAGAGTTGAATGAGCAGTTCTTC. Its protein product is CSVDGLAGELNEQFF.

This clone showed up just once. The chain uses TRBV5-1 and TRBJ2-7; 9 bases fit TRBD2. Trimming took 3 bases from V and 4 from J; bases not matched to a gene: 8. The CDR3 totals 15 residues. Per the germline V gene, CDR1 is SGHRS and CDR2 is YFSETQ. The CDR3 DNA follows: TGCGCCAGCAGCTGGTCTAGCGGGGTTACTTACGAGCAGTACTTC. Amino acids: CASSWSSGVTYEQYF.

This clone was counted a single time. The chain recombines TRBV28 with TRBJ1-1; D gene unclear. With 7 bases removed from V and 2 bases from J, the gap between germline ends came to 5 bases. The germline V gene encodes CDR1 MDHEN and CDR2 SYDVKM. There are 11 residues in the CDR3. As DNA, the CDR3 is TGTGCCAGCACCTCTAACACTGAAGCTTTCTTT. Residues: CASTSNTEAFF. The full variable domain, its missing parts supplied by reference TRBV28 and TRBJ1-1, is DVKVTQSSRYLVKRTGEKVFLECVQDMDHENMFWYRQDPGLGLRLIYFSYDVKMKEKGDIPEGYSVSREKKERFSLILESASTNQTSMYLCASTSNTEAFFGQGTRLTVV.

The chain links TRBV7-9 to TRBJ1-2; D remains unclear. V was trimmed by 2 bases and J by 6 bases, leaving 10 bases between them. This CDR3 has 13 residues. The V gene's germline CDR1 is SEHNR and CDR2 FQNEAQ (reference sequence). The CDR3 loop is CASSLTPQNGYTF. CDR3 coding DNA: TGTGCCAGCAGCTTAACACCCCAGAATGGCTACACCTTC.

V is TRBV9 and J is TRBJ2-1; maybe TRBD2 (5 bases). Trimming took 0 bases from V and 7 from J, leaving 14 bases between them. The CDR3 has 15 amino acids. Per the germline V gene, CDR1 is SGDLS and CDR2 is YYNGEE. The CDR3 bases are TGTGCCAGCAGCGTAGCTTTCGTAGCGATTAATGAGCAGTTCTTC. This sequence encodes CASSVAFVAINEQFF.